One and the same sample provided the 21 T cell receptor beta chains below, sequenced in a study of OX40 agonist ivuxolimab in advanced cancers. Here immunoSEQ multiplex PCR was the method, and the copy in TCRdb shows in-frame clones only, minus some. This table holds 40,000 to 50,000 clones, 80% to 90% found once. This sample comprised CD4+ or CD8+ T cells sorted from blood, obtained in a trial of the OX40 agonist ivuxolimab. These receptors originate from an adult with an advanced solid tumor such as melanoma, head and neck, liver or kidney cancer.

The chain couples TRBV28 to TRBJ1-1, with D unresolved. CDR3 length: 13 residues. Germline V gene lookup returns CDR1 MDHEN and CDR2 SYDVKM. Trimming removed 1 base from V and 4 bases from J, with 7 bases in between. This CDR3 reads CASSLFPGTEAFF. CDR3 DNA sequence: TGTGCCAGCAGTTTATTCCCAGGCACTGAAGCTTTCTTT.

This clone was seen once. The chain uses TRBV5-5 and TRBJ1-2; a weak D match, TRBD1 (6 bases). The V gene lost 0 bases and the J gene lost 2 bases, with 11 bases spanning the gap. The CDR3 contains 15 residues. Germline CDR1 and CDR2: SGHKS and YYEKEE (reference sequence). CDR3 DNA: TGTGCCAGCAGCTTGGCCTCAGGGGCCAACTATGGCTACACCTTC. The encoded protein is CASSLASGANYGYTF. Based on the CDR3 plus reference TRBV5-5 and TRBJ1-2, the full variable domain is DAGVTQSPTHLIKTRGQQVTLRCSPISGHKSVSWYQQVLGQGPQFIFQYYEKEERGRGNFPDRFSARQFPNYSSELNVNALLLGDSALYLCASSLASGANYGYTFGSGTRLTVV.

V usage is TRBV5-4 and J usage is TRBJ2-1; D gene unclear. The germline V and J ends were trimmed by 0 bases and 6 bases, with 10 bases remaining between them. The length of the CDR3 is 14 residues. The V gene's germline CDR1 is SGHNT and CDR2 YYREEE (reference sequence). The CDR3 DNA follows: TGTGCCAGCAGCTTGGCCGTCAGGCCCAATGAGCAGTTCTTC. It yields the protein CASSLAVRPNEQFF.

This clone ranks as medium-sized. The V gene is TRBV9, the J gene TRBJ1-3; tentative D call: TRBD1 (5 bases). The germline V gene has CDR1 SGDLS and CDR2 YYNGEE. The CDR3 extends over 15 amino acids. V gave up 3 bases and J gave up 0 bases, with 10 bases separating them. CDR3 in DNA: TGTGCCAGCAGCGCAGAGGGGTTCTCTGGAAACACCATATATTTT. Protein product: CASSAEGFSGNTIYF.

Here the CDR3 DNA reads TGTGCCAGCAGTGAGCAGGGGGCGAGTGGCTACACCTTC. Translation gives CASSEQGASGYTF. The chain couples TRBV6-1 to TRBJ1-2, with 8 bases fitting TRBD1. The CDR3 spans 13 residues. J lost 7 bases, V lost 3 bases, and 4 bases had no gene match. The germline CDR1 and CDR2 sequences are MNHNS and SASEGT.

The genes are TRBV7-6 and TRBJ1-4; 11 bases fit TRBD1. The ends lost 0 bases at V and 7 bases at J; junction bases unmatched: 1. The CDR3 contains 15 residues. Germline-derived CDR1 and CDR2 are SGHVS and FNYEAQ. For the CDR3, the DNA is TGTGCCAGCAGCTTAGCGGGACAGGGGGTTGAAAAACTGTTTTTT. It codes for CASSLAGQGVEKLFF.

The CDR3 loop reads CASSGQGETQYF. The CDR3 region has the DNA TGTGCCAGCAGTGGGCAGGGTGAGACCCAGTACTTC. The chain has TRBV2 and TRBJ2-5; possibly TRBD1 for D (5 bases). The CDR3 spans 12 residues. From germline, CDR1 is SNHLY and CDR2 FYNNEI. V shed 4 bases and J shed 5 bases, with 8 bases lying between them.

The chain's CDR3 is CASSPASGSRNTQYF. For the CDR3, the DNA is TGTGCCAGCAGCCCTGCTAGCGGGAGTAGGAATACGCAGTATTTT. The chain has TRBV11-2 and TRBJ2-3, with 10 bases aligning to TRBD2. Germline V lookup: CDR1 SGHAT, CDR2 FQNNGV. J lost 7 bases, V lost 5 bases, and 9 bases had no gene match. The CDR3 length is 15 residues.

The chain's CDR3 is CAGLPGTYEQYF. In DNA form, the CDR3 reads TGTGCCGGCCTCCCGGGGACCTACGAGCAGTACTTC. The gene calls are TRBV10-3 and TRBJ2-7, with D perhaps TRBD2 (5 bases). CDR1 and CDR2 (germline): ENHRY, SYGVKD. CDR3 size: 12 residues. Between the trimmed V and J ends, which lost 11 bases and 2 bases, there was a span of 13 bases.

The V and J genes are TRBV4-1 and TRBJ1-4; 9 nucleotides line up with TRBD1. Trimming took 0 bases from V and 7 from J; bases not matched to a gene: 3. The CDR3 is 15 residues long. The germline V gene has CDR1 MGHRA and CDR2 YSYEKL. CDR3 residues: CASSQDRTGAEKLFF. The CDR3 coding sequence is TGCGCCAGCAGCCAAGACCGGACAGGGGCTGAAAAACTGTTTTTT.

The chain is built from TRBV7-9 and TRBJ2-4; 10 bases fit TRBD2. Per germline, CDR1 SEHNR and CDR2 FQNEAQ (reference sequence). CDR3 length: 16 amino acids. After removal of 2 bases from V and 3 bases from J, the junction contained 4 bases not matched to a gene. CDR3 protein: CASSLLAGGYKNIQYF. For the CDR3, the DNA is TGTGCCAGCAGCTTATTAGCGGGGGGATACAAAAACATTCAGTACTTC.

This clone was counted between two and nine times. The CDR3 is CASSLGQTGKYEQYF. The CDR3 nucleotides are TGTGCCAGCAGCTTAGGGCAAACAGGGAAGTACGAGCAGTACTTC. The V call is TRBV11-2, the J call TRBJ2-7; perhaps TRBD1 as D (6 bases). Germline-derived CDR1 and CDR2 are SGHAT and FQNNGV. Trimming removed 1 base from V and 4 bases from J, with 14 bases in between. This CDR3 has 15 residues.

The chain links TRBV10-1 to TRBJ1-2; D not certain. The CDR3 spans 14 residues. Trimming took 0 bases from V and 4 from J, leaving 9 bases between them. The germline V gene encodes CDR1 WNHNN and CDR2 SYGVQD (reference sequence). CDR3 sequence (DNA): TGCGCCAGCAGTGAGTCGGGGTATTCCTATGGCTACACCTTC. Its translation is CASSESGYSYGYTF.

This chain connects TRBV6-1 to TRBJ1-2; 7 bases fit TRBD1. V shed 5 bases, J shed 1 base, and the junction held 4 bases outside the gene matches. Germline values: CDR1 MNHNS, CDR2 SASEGT. The CDR3 sequence is 14 residues long. CDR3 sequence reads: CASSPRDSNYGYTF. The CDR3 nucleotides are TGTGCCAGCAGTCCACGGGACAGTAACTATGGCTACACCTTC.

The gene calls are TRBV19 and TRBJ2-7, with a possible D match to TRBD1 (5 bases). Germline V gene lookup returns CDR1 LNHDA and CDR2 SQIVND (reference sequence). V lost 5 bases, J lost 5 bases, and 7 bases lay in between. There are 11 residues in the CDR3. CDR3: CASSLGDEQYF. The CDR3 region has the DNA TGTGCCAGTAGTTTAGGGGACGAGCAGTACTTC.

V gene TRBV2 combines with J gene TRBJ2-2; 8 bases match TRBD2. The ends lost 2 bases at V and 4 bases at J; junction bases unmatched: 3. The CDR3 is made up of 15 amino acids. CDR1 SNHLY and CDR2 FYNNEI come from the germline V gene. This CDR3 reads CASSESLAGTGELFF. The CDR3 coding sequence is TGTGCCAGCAGTGAATCCCTAGCGGGCACCGGGGAGCTGTTTTTT.

The chain is built from TRBV19 and TRBJ1-1; no clear D gene. Germline V gene sequence: CDR1 LNHDA, CDR2 SQIVND (reference sequence). CDR3 size: 12 residues. With 6 bases removed from V and 6 bases from J, the gap between germline ends came to 11 bases. CDR3 sequence: CASSARPAEAFF. The CDR3 DNA reads TGTGCCAGTAGCGCTAGACCCGCTGAAGCTTTCTTT.

Of note for this clone: Sequence at one end of the junction differs from germline and may be a read error. The rearrangement uses TRBV11-2 and TRBJ2-1, with unresolved D. CDR3 length equals 15 residues. Germline V lookup: CDR1 SGHAT, CDR2 FQNNGV. The CDR3 reads CASNLGRTVYNEQFF. CDR3 DNA: TGTGCCAGCAACTTAGGAAGGACGGTCTACAATGAGCAGTTCTTC.

The chain uses TRBV28 and TRBJ2-1; 9 bases line up with TRBD2. Germline V CDR1 and CDR2: MDHEN, SYDVKM. The CDR3 is 17 amino acids. V lost 6 bases to trimming and J lost 7 bases; unmatched junction nucleotides: 16. The DNA of the CDR3 is TGTGCCAGCAGCCCCTGGGTTGCGGGGGGGCCCAAGAATGAGCAGTTCTTC. Translating gives CASSPWVAGGPKNEQFF.

The chain carries TRBV6-6 and TRBJ2-1, with 8 bases matching TRBD1. V gave up 5 bases and J gave up 5 bases; unmatched junction bases: 2. Per germline, CDR1 MNHNY and CDR2 SVGAGI (reference sequence). The CDR3 length is 13 residues. CDR3: CASSKGQDNEQFF. DNA for the CDR3: TGTGCCAGCAGTAAGGGACAGGACAATGAGCAGTTCTTC.

The chain uses TRBV6-1 and TRBJ2-3; D gene uncertain. Germline CDR1 MNHNS, CDR2 SASEGT. The CDR3 is 13 residues long. Trimming left V 7 bases short and J 1 base short, with 9 bases between. Here the CDR3 DNA reads TGTGCCAGCACCAGGTTGGGCACAGATACGCAGTATTTT. Translation gives CASTRLGTDTQYF.